The 22 T cell receptor beta chains listed next were all sequenced from one sample in a study of blood T cell repertoires in COVID-19. Sequencing was performed with immunoSEQ multiplex PCR; in TCRdb, only in-frame clones are kept and a portion is missing. Altogether fewer than 250,000 clones are present, around 90% being singletons, with the ten largest covering roughly 3%. Sequencing input: peripheral blood. These receptors were taken from a man between 25 and 39 years old with COVID-19, enrolled during active disease.

The gene calls are TRBV6-1 and TRBJ2-5; TRBD1 aligns across 7 bases. The CDR3 contains 17 residues. The junction had 13 bases not matched to a gene; V was cut back by 1 base and J by 5 bases. CDR1 and CDR2 (germline): MNHNS, SASEGT. CDR3 residues: CASSEGWTGPLGETQYF. The CDR3 DNA reads TGTGCCAGCAGTGAAGGTTGGACAGGACCCTTGGGGGAGACCCAGTACTTC.

The CDR3 region has the DNA TGCAGCGTGTACTGGGCAGGGGACCCCTATGGCTACACCTTC. It encodes CSVYWAGDPYGYTF. The chain uses TRBV29-1 and TRBJ1-2; tentative D call: TRBD1 (6 bases). The ends were cut back, 6 bases at V and 4 bases at J, with 18 bases in the middle. CDR3 length: 14 residues. From germline, CDR1 is SQVTM and CDR2 ANQGSEA.

In DNA form, the CDR3 reads TGTGCCTGGAGCACAGGAGTCTTGAACACTGAAGCTTTCTTT. Protein: CAWSTGVLNTEAFF. The chain combines TRBV30 with TRBJ1-1; D might be TRBD1 (5 bases). CDR1 GTSNPN and CDR2 SVGIG come from the germline V gene (reference sequence). Between the trimmed V and J ends, which lost 3 bases and 0 bases, there was a span of 11 bases. CDR3 length: 14 residues. The complete variable domain, with remaining parts taken from reference TRBV30 and TRBJ1-1, reads SQTIHQWPATLVQPVGSPLSLECTVEGTSNPNLYWYRQAAGRGLQLLFYSVGIGQISSEVPQNLSASRPQDRQFILSSKKLLLSDSGFYLCAWSTGVLNTEAFFGQGTRLTVV.

The gene calls are TRBV28 and TRBJ1-2, with D maybe TRBD1 (6 bases). This CDR3 region has 15 residues. Trimming took 6 bases from V and 2 from J, leaving 16 bases between them. Germline-derived CDR1 and CDR2 are MDHEN and SYDVKM. The CDR3 loop reads CASRTAPGQNYGYTF. The CDR3 nucleotides are TGTGCCAGCAGAACAGCCCCGGGACAAAACTATGGCTACACCTTC.

CDR3 residues: CASSLGQGINYGYTF. CDR3 nucleotides: TGTGCCAGCAGCTTGGGACAGGGGATTAACTATGGCTACACCTTC. This rearrangement joins TRBV7-8 to TRBJ1-2; 10 bases map to TRBD1. CDR1 is SGHVS and CDR2 is FQNEAQ in the germline V gene. The CDR3 covers 15 residues. V lost 3 bases to trimming and J lost 1 base; unmatched junction nucleotides: 2. Variable domain in full (rest from reference TRBV7-8 and TRBJ1-2): GAGVSQSPRYKVAKRGQDVALRCDPISGHVSLFWYQQALGQGPEFLTYFQNEAQLDKSGLPSDRFFAERPEGSVSTLKIQRTQQEDSAVYLCASSLGQGINYGYTFGSGTRLTVV.

This chain connects TRBV7-2 to TRBJ2-7, with D possibly TRBD2 on 5 matching bases. The germline V gene has CDR1 SGHTA and CDR2 FQGNSA. The V gene lost 8 bases and the J gene lost 0 bases, with 14 bases spanning the gap. There are 14 residues in the CDR3. In DNA form, the CDR3 reads TGTGCCAGCGAGCTAATGAGGGACTCCTACGAGCAGTACTTC. It specifies CASELMRDSYEQYF. The variable domain in full, completed from reference TRBV7-2 and TRBJ2-7, reads GAGVSQSPSNKVTEKGKDVELRCDPISGHTALYWYRQSLGQGLEFLIYFQGNSAPDKSGLPSDRFSAERTGGSVSTLTIQRTQQEDSAVYLCASELMRDSYEQYFGPGTRLTVT.

The chain joins TRBV30 to TRBJ2-1, with D hard to call. CDR1 and CDR2 (germline): GTSNPN, SVGIG (reference sequence). This CDR3 is built from 13 residues. V lost 3 bases and J lost 0, with 6 bases in between. Here the CDR3 DNA reads TGTGCCTGGAGCGGCGGCTCCTACAATGAGCAGTTCTTC. The encoded protein is CAWSGGSYNEQFF.

The genes are TRBV5-4 and TRBJ1-2, with D hard to call. CDR1 is SGHNT, CDR2 YYREEE, per germline (reference sequence). This CDR3 has 14 residues. V shed 0 bases and J shed 2 bases, with 8 bases lying between them. The CDR3 loop reads CASSLAGLNYGYTF. DNA for the CDR3: TGTGCCAGCAGCTTGGCCGGGTTGAACTATGGCTACACCTTC.

V is TRBV7-2 and J is TRBJ2-3; D is uncertain. CDR1 and CDR2 (germline): SGHTA, FQGNSA. The CDR3 is 13 residues long. The V end lost 4 bases, the J end lost 4 bases, and 9 bases lay between the germline ends. The CDR3 spells CASSSLPADTQYF. The CDR3 DNA reads TGTGCCAGCAGCTCCTTGCCAGCAGATACGCAGTATTTT.

This rearrangement joins TRBV4-2 to TRBJ2-7, with TRBD2 identical over 10 bases. The CDR3 has 15 amino acids. J gave up 2 bases and V 2 bases, and 3 bases lay outside the gene matches. The V gene's germline CDR1 is LGHNA and CDR2 YNFKEQ. The CDR3 bases are TGTGCCAGCAGCCAATCCGGGACTAGCGCCTACGAGCAGTACTTC. It codes for CASSQSGTSAYEQYF.

The chain couples TRBV29-1 to TRBJ2-7; 8 bases line up with TRBD2. Germline V gene sequence: CDR1 SQVTM, CDR2 ANQGSEA. The CDR3 spans 13 residues. V dropped 7 bases and J dropped 3; count of bases not matched to a gene: 8. CDR3: CSGIAGPLYEQYF. CDR3 DNA: TGCAGCGGAATAGCGGGACCTCTCTACGAGCAGTACTTC.

V is TRBV19 and J is TRBJ1-1; 8 bases line up with TRBD1. The CDR3 totals 13 residues. Per the germline V gene, CDR1 is LNHDA and CDR2 is SQIVND (reference sequence). With 7 bases clipped from V and 4 bases from J, the junction kept 5 bases outside the gene matches. Written as DNA, the CDR3 is TGTGCCAGTACATTCAGGGGGCCCACTGAAGCTTTCTTT. Its protein is CASTFRGPTEAFF.

The chain has TRBV2 and TRBJ1-1; TRBD1 might be the D (5 bases). V lost 2 bases to trimming and J lost 1 base, with 8 bases between them. The CDR3 length is 14 residues. The V gene's germline CDR1 is SNHLY and CDR2 FYNNEI. For the CDR3, the DNA is TGTGCCAGCAGTGAACAGGGTGGGAACACTGAAGCTTTCTTT. This translates into CASSEQGGNTEAFF.

This chain joins TRBV30 and TRBJ2-5, with 15 bases identical to TRBD2. Germline V lookup: CDR1 GTSNPN, CDR2 SVGIG (reference sequence). V lost 5 bases, J lost 4 bases, and 5 bases stayed unmatched. The CDR3 is 15 residues long. The CDR3 DNA is TGTGCCTGGGGACTAGCGGGAGGGCCCTCAGAGACCCAGTACTTC. This encodes CAWGLAGGPSETQYF. The variable domain in full, with the rest retrieved from reference TRBV30 and TRBJ2-5, is SQTIHQWPATLVQPVGSPLSLECTVEGTSNPNLYWYRQAAGRGLQLLFYSVGIGQISSEVPQNLSASRPQDRQFILSSKKLLLSDSGFYLCAWGLAGGPSETQYFGPGTRLLVL.

The chain recombines TRBV7-9 with TRBJ2-7, with 7 bases aligning to TRBD1. CDR1 and CDR2 from the germline V gene are SEHNR and FQNEAQ (reference sequence). Trimming cost V 2 bases and J 0 bases; bases outside gene matches: 7. This CDR3 contains 16 residues. The chain's CDR3 is CASSLLGGVSSYEQYF. The DNA of the CDR3 is TGTGCCAGCAGCTTACTAGGGGGCGTTAGCTCCTACGAGCAGTACTTC.

The rearrangement links TRBV5-4 to TRBJ2-1, with 7 bases matching TRBD2. This CDR3 comprises 15 residues. Per the germline V gene, CDR1 is SGHNT and CDR2 is YYREEE (reference sequence). The V segment lost 2 bases and the J segment 4 bases; nucleotides outside the gene matches: 6. The CDR3 DNA reads as TGTGCCAGCAGCTTCTGGCTAGCGGATTACAATGAGCAGTTCTTC. This codes for CASSFWLADYNEQFF. Drawing the rest from reference TRBV5-4 and TRBJ2-1, the complete variable domain is ETGVTQSPTHLIKTRGQQVTLRCSSQSGHNTVSWYQQALGQGPQFIFQYYREEENGRGNFPPRFSGLQFPNYSSELNVNALELDDSALYLCASSFWLADYNEQFFGPGTRLTVL.

The chain employs TRBV5-1 and TRBJ1-2, with TRBD1 matching 10 bases. Germline CDR1 reads SGHRS; CDR2 reads YFSETQ. This CDR3 is 16 amino acids long. V trimming: 4 bases; J trimming: 2 bases; junction bases outside the gene matches: 8. In nucleotides, the CDR3 is TGCGCCAGCAGCCCGGGGCCGGGACAGGGGAACTATGGCTACACCTTC. It codes for CASSPGPGQGNYGYTF. Looking up the rest from reference TRBV5-1 and TRBJ1-2 gives the full variable domain: KAGVTQTPRYLIKTRGQQVTLSCSPISGHRSVSWYQQTPGQGLQFLFEYFSETQRNKGNFPGRFSGRQFSNSRSEMNVSTLELGDSALYLCASSPGPGQGNYGYTFGSGTRLTVV.

The V and J genes are TRBV5-4 and TRBJ2-3; 9 bases map to TRBD1. The CDR3 totals 15 residues. Germline V lookup: CDR1 SGHNT, CDR2 YYREEE (reference sequence). The V segment lost 4 bases and the J segment 5 bases; nucleotides outside the gene matches: 8. The CDR3 here is CASSHYRGREDTQYF. For the CDR3, the DNA is TGTGCCAGCAGCCACTACAGGGGGCGCGAAGATACGCAGTATTTT.

The chain has TRBV5-1 and TRBJ2-2; 7 nucleotides align to TRBD2. The CDR3 covers 16 residues. V trimming: 1 base; J trimming: 5 bases; junction bases outside the gene matches: 8. Germline CDR1 and CDR2: SGHRS and YFSETQ. The CDR3 loop reads CASSLYGQGGTGELFF. For the CDR3, the DNA is TGCGCCAGCAGCTTGTACGGGCAGGGAGGGACCGGGGAGCTGTTTTTT.

This chain uses TRBV5-4 with TRBJ2-3, with unresolved D. Germline V lookup: CDR1 SGHNT, CDR2 YYREEE (reference sequence). V was clipped by 4 bases and J by 1 base, with 16 bases between them. The CDR3 is 16 residues long. CDR3 sequence (DNA): TGTGCCAGCAGCCCTTCAACCATAACGGGCACAGATACGCAGTATTTT. This gives the protein CASSPSTITGTDTQYF.

The sample holds one count of this clone. This sequence joins TRBV5-1 and TRBJ2-5, with D possibly TRBD1 on 5 matching bases. The CDR3 contains 15 residues. Looked up from germline, CDR1 is SGHRS and CDR2 is YFSETQ. Between the trimmed V and J ends, which lost 3 bases and 2 bases, there was a span of 14 bases. The CDR3 bases are TGCGCCAGCAGCTCCTGGGGCACAAAGCAAGAGACCCAGTACTTC. The encoded protein is CASSSWGTKQETQYF.

DNA for the CDR3: TGTGCCAGCAGCTTTATCAGCGGGGGGAATGAGCAGTTCTTC. As protein: CASSFISGGNEQFF. The genes are TRBV7-2 and TRBJ2-1; 9 positions agree with TRBD2. The CDR3 loop spans 14 amino acids. V trimming: 3 bases; J trimming: 7 bases; junction bases outside the gene matches: 4. CDR1 and CDR2 from the germline V gene are SGHTA and FQGNSA.